The 27 T cell receptor beta chains below were found in one sample sequenced in a study of T cells in Graves' hyperthyroidism and ophthalmopathy. Researchers amplified the TCR beta CDR3 regions from RNA transcripts. The HTBI primer set was used in a first-round RT-PCR of the TCR CDR3. A single record per CDR3 protein comes from TCRdb applying MiXCR to the multiplex PCR reads. The sample contains roughly 570,000 distinct CDR3 sequences, 40% to 55% of which appear only once. Sequenced: peripheral blood or thyroid tissue (not recorded which). Receptors were obtained from a woman aged 18-29 years with Graves' hyperthyroidism.

This clonotype was picked up one time. J is TRBJ1-5 and V is TRBV2, with D possibly being TRBD1 (5 bases). The germline V gene encodes CDR1 SNHLY and CDR2 FYNNEI. Trimming removed 3 bases from V and 5 bases from J, with 11 bases in between. The CDR3 length is 14 residues. CDR3: CASSEGVEDQPQHF. The DNA of the CDR3 is TGTGCCAGCAGTGAGGGGGTAGAGGATCAGCCCCAGCATTTT. The whole variable domain, filled in from reference TRBV2 and TRBJ1-5, reads EPEVTQTPSHQVTQMGQEVILRCVPISNHLYFYWYRQILGQKVEFLVSFYNNEISEKSEIFDDQFSVERPDGSNFTLKIRSTKLEDSAMYFCASSEGVEDQPQHFGDGTRLSIL.

In this sample, this clonotype turned up many times. The rearrangement uses TRBV15 and TRBJ2-6; D unclear. V shed 3 bases and J shed 0 bases, with 6 bases lying between them. The CDR3 runs 15 residues. The germline gives CDR1 LNHNV, CDR2 YYDKDF (reference sequence). CDR3 sequence reads: CATSSKFSGANVLTF. The DNA of the CDR3 is TGTGCCACCAGCAGTAAGTTCTCTGGGGCCAACGTCCTGACTTTC. The full variable domain, completed using reference TRBV15 and TRBJ2-6, is DAMVIQNPRYQVTQFGKPVTLSCSQTLNHNVMYWYQQKSSQAPKLLFHYYDKDFNNEADTPDNFQSRRPNTSFCFLDIRSPGLGDTAMYLCATSSKFSGANVLTFGAGSRLTVL.

The chain joins TRBV19 to TRBJ1-6; D is possibly TRBD1 (6 bases). The CDR3 has 12 amino acids. CDR1 is LNHDA, CDR2 SQIVND, per germline (reference sequence). V was trimmed by 8 bases and J by 11 bases, leaving 13 bases between them. The CDR3 here is CASCSGETPLHF. Here the CDR3 DNA reads TGTGCCAGTTGCTCAGGGGAGACACCCCTCCACTTT.

In this sample, this clonotype turned up many times. The J gene is TRBJ2-6, the V gene TRBV29-1, with D possibly matching TRBD1 (5 bases). CDR3 length: 16 residues. CDR1 and CDR2 from the germline V gene are SQVTM and ANQGSEA. V shed 0 bases and J shed 3 bases, with 12 bases lying between them. CDR3 nucleotides: TGCAGCGTTGAAGATTGGGTAGGGGTTGGGGCCAACGTCCTGACTTTC. Protein sequence: CSVEDWVGVGANVLTF.

The chain combines TRBV11-3 with TRBJ2-7; TRBD2 aligns across 7 bases. Germline lookup yields CDR1 SGHNT and CDR2 YENEEA. The V segment lost 5 bases and the J segment 3 bases; nucleotides outside the gene matches: 10. The CDR3 spans 15 residues. In nucleotides, the CDR3 is TGTGCCAGCAGCCAAGGACCCGCTAGCGGCTACGAGCAGTACTTC. Translated: CASSQGPASGYEQYF.

This clonotype appeared once. The chain has TRBV19 and TRBJ2-7; TRBD2 aligns across 9 bases. Looked up from germline, CDR1 is LNHDA and CDR2 is SQIVND (reference sequence). This CDR3 has 13 amino acids. The CDR3 DNA is TGTGACTATAGCGGGAGAGGGGGCTACGAGCAGTACTTC. Protein sequence: CDYSGRGGYEQYF. Looking up the rest from reference TRBV19 and TRBJ2-7 gives the full variable domain: DGGITQSPKYLFRKEGQNVTLSCEQNLNHDAMYWYRQDPGQGLRLIYYSQIVNDFQKGDIAEGYSVSREKKESFPLTVTSAQKNPTAFYLCDYSGRGGYEQYFGPGTRLTVT.

This chain connects TRBV6-1 to TRBJ2-1; TRBD2 aligns across 12 bases. This CDR3 spans 16 amino acids. V was clipped by 4 bases and J by 0 bases; unmatched bases: 1. The germline V gene has CDR1 MNHNS and CDR2 SASEGT. The CDR3 spells CASSATSGSSYNEQFF. The CDR3 DNA reads as TGTGCCAGCAGTGCGACTAGCGGGAGCTCCTACAATGAGCAGTTCTTC.

A few counts support this clonotype. V is TRBV7-2 and J is TRBJ2-7; tentatively, D is TRBD1 (7 bases). TRBJ2-1 explains the end of the DNA better; the J call may be wrong. The CDR3 runs 15 residues. CDR1 is SGHTA and CDR2 is FQGNSA in the germline V gene. The CDR3 nucleotides read TGTGCCAGCAGCTTAGTGTCGGCAGGGGGGTATGAGCAGTTCTTC. It is translated as CASSLVSAGGYEQFF.

This clonotype was seen ten or more times. This rearrangement joins TRBV7-9 to TRBJ2-2; 8 bases are shared with TRBD1. V shed 6 bases, J shed 4 bases, and the junction held 7 bases outside the gene matches. Germline V gene lookup returns CDR1 SEHNR and CDR2 FQNEAQ (reference sequence). CDR3 length equals 15 residues. CDR3 protein: CASRPDRGATGELFF. The CDR3 DNA reads TGTGCCAGCAGACCAGACAGGGGCGCCACCGGGGAGCTGTTTTTT.

The rearrangement joins TRBV29-1 to TRBJ1-2; D unresolved. The CDR3 runs to 14 residues. Germline loops: CDR1 SQVTM, CDR2 ANQGSEA. Trimming pared 5 bases from V and 0 bases from J, leaving 13 bases between. DNA for the CDR3: TGCAGCGTTAGCGGATGGAGCCCTAACTATGGCTACACCTTC. It yields the protein CSVSGWSPNYGYTF.

This clonotype was observed a handful of times. The chain uses TRBV20-1 and TRBJ2-7; no definite D call. In germline, CDR1 is DFQATT, CDR2 SNEGSKA (reference sequence). Trimming removed 2 bases from V and 0 bases from J, with 8 bases in between. The CDR3 is 13 residues long. The CDR3 loop is CSARSGPSYEQYF. In DNA form, the CDR3 reads TGCAGTGCTAGATCCGGGCCCTCCTACGAGCAGTACTTC.

This clonotype was observed many times. The V gene is TRBV12-3 or TRBV12-4, the J gene TRBJ1-4; D gene unclear. This CDR3 has 15 residues. Trimming shortened V by 3 bases and J by 7 bases, and 15 bases separated the two germline ends. CDR3 in amino acids: CASSLEWGGLEKLFF. The CDR3, as DNA: TGTGCCAGCAGTTTGGAGTGGGGTGGGCTTGAAAAACTGTTTTTT.

This chain links TRBV29-1 with TRBJ1-2, with 9 bases that match TRBD1. Germline loops: CDR1 SQVTM, CDR2 ANQGSEA. The V and J ends lost 7 bases and 4 bases, in that order; junction bases with no gene match: 4. The CDR3 runs to 12 residues. The DNA for the CDR3 is TGCAGCGCGGACAGGGGCCTCTATGGCTACACCTTC. It is translated as CSADRGLYGYTF.

As to this clonotype: The CDR3 end shows no conserved phenylalanine or tryptophan, and so a read error is likely. V gene TRBV25-1 combines with J gene TRBJ1-2; unclear D gene. The CDR3 is made up of 17 amino acids. The V gene lost 2 bases and the J gene lost 4 bases, with 20 bases spanning the gap. From germline, CDR1 is MGHDK and CDR2 SYGVNS. In DNA form, the CDR3 reads TGTGCCAGCAGTGAAGCGCTCCTTTTTGGTGGGAGCTATGGCTACACCCTC. The encoded protein is CASSEALLFGGSYGYTL.

The chain links TRBV7-2 to TRBJ2-4; perhaps TRBD1 as D (6 bases). The germline V gene encodes CDR1 SGHTA and CDR2 FQGNSA. The CDR3 has 13 amino acids. Trimming left V 3 bases short and J 5 bases short, with 8 bases between. CDR3 protein: CASSLWTENIQYF. CDR3 DNA: TGTGCCAGCAGCTTGTGGACAGAAAACATTCAGTACTTC.

This clonotype was recorded many times. The genes are TRBV9 and TRBJ1-3; maybe TRBD1 (5 bases). V lost 0 bases and J 0 bases, leaving 10 bases between the germline ends. The length of the CDR3 is 16 residues. Germline values: CDR1 SGDLS, CDR2 YYNGEE. CDR3 in amino acids: CASSVEGLSSGNTIYF. The CDR3 DNA reads TGTGCCAGCAGCGTAGAGGGACTTAGCTCTGGAAACACCATATATTTT.

The chain joins TRBV5-1 to TRBJ1-1, with 10 bases fitting TRBD1. The V segment lost 2 bases and the J segment 5 bases; nucleotides outside the gene matches: 6. This CDR3 comprises 15 residues. Germline lookup yields CDR1 SGHRS and CDR2 YFSETQ. CDR3 in amino acids: CASSFLTGGRTEAFF. CDR3 sequence (DNA): TGCGCCAGCAGCTTCCTGACAGGGGGCAGGACTGAAGCTTTCTTT.

In regard to this clonotype: This could be a read error, since a much larger clone is one nucleotide away. CDR3 protein: CASRGQLREIQYF. The DNA for the CDR3 is TGTGCCAGCAGGGGACAGCTCCGCGAGATCCAGTACTTC. The gene calls are TRBV2 and TRBJ2-5; 7 bases align to TRBD1. Looked up from germline, CDR1 is SNHLY and CDR2 is FYNNEI. This CDR3 is built from 13 residues.

V gene TRBV5-1 combines with J gene TRBJ1-6, with 10 positions matching TRBD1. This CDR3 is built from 13 residues. V shed 0 bases and J 18 bases; nucleotides not matched to a gene: 6. CDR1 SGHRS and CDR2 YFSETQ come from the germline V gene. CDR3 DNA: TGCGCCAGCAGCTTGGATGGACAGGGGGACACCCACTTT. Protein product: CASSLDGQGDTHF.

This clonotype showed up many times. V gene TRBV27 combines with J gene TRBJ2-2; D call uncertain. CDR1 is MNHEY, CDR2 SMNVEV, per germline (reference sequence). V dropped 6 bases and J dropped 8 bases, with 10 bases sitting between them. This CDR3 is 12 amino acids long. Written as DNA, the CDR3 is TGTGCCAGCAGCTTAAGTGGGGGGGAGCTGTTTTTT. Translation: CASSLSGGELFF.

The J gene is TRBJ2-7, the V gene TRBV29-1, with 7 bases aligning to TRBD1. Germline assignment: CDR1 SQVTM and CDR2 ANQGSEA. The CDR3 sequence is 13 residues long. V lost 5 bases, J lost 5 bases, and 9 bases stayed unmatched. The CDR3 DNA reads TGCAGCGTTACCGTAACAGGGGACAACGAGCAGTACTTC. Translated, it gives CSVTVTGDNEQYF.

This clonotype was counted once. This chain links TRBV20-1 with TRBJ1-1, with TRBD1 identical over 11 bases. With 7 bases clipped from V and 4 bases from J, the junction kept 5 bases outside the gene matches. This CDR3 is built from 13 residues. From germline, CDR1 is DFQATT and CDR2 SNEGSKA (reference sequence). The CDR3 sequence is CSVRTGGGTEAFF. For the CDR3, the DNA is TGCAGTGTTAGGACAGGGGGCGGCACTGAAGCTTTCTTT.

On this clonotype: This sequence may be a read error, since a much larger clone differs from it by one base. The chain is built from TRBV20-1 and TRBJ2-7; tentatively, D is TRBD2 (6 bases). The germline gives CDR1 DFQATT, CDR2 SNEGSKA (reference sequence). The CDR3 is 15 residues long. Trimming removed 0 bases at V and 1 base at J, with 13 bases between. CDR3 protein: CSARDGGRLSYEQYF. In DNA, the CDR3 is TGCAGTGCTAGAGATGGGGGGAGGTTATCCTACGAGCAGTACTTC.

This clonotype was counted between two and nine times. The chain has TRBV7-3 and TRBJ2-1; TRBD2 matches 9 bases. The CDR3 extends over 15 amino acids. V dropped 3 bases and J dropped 3; count of bases not matched to a gene: 3. Germline lookup yields CDR1 SGHTA and CDR2 FQGTGA. Written as DNA, the CDR3 is TGTGCCAGCAGCTTCCCGACTAGCGGCTACAATGAGCAGTTCTTC. Amino acid sequence: CASSFPTSGYNEQFF.

The chain joins TRBV2 to TRBJ1-2; the match to TRBD1 covers 7 bases. Germline lookup yields CDR1 SNHLY and CDR2 FYNNEI. J lost 7 bases, V lost 0 bases, and 2 bases had no gene match. The CDR3 contains 13 residues. The CDR3 coding sequence is TGTGCCAGCAGTGAAGCAGGGGGCGGTGGCTACACCTTC. It specifies CASSEAGGGGYTF.

DNA for the CDR3: TGTGCCAGCAGTGAGCCGTACGGGCGACATGGCTACACCTTC. Translated: CASSEPYGRHGYTF. V gene TRBV2 combines with J gene TRBJ1-2, with unresolved D. Trimming stripped 3 bases from V and 6 bases from J, with 14 bases between. This CDR3 comprises 14 residues. Per germline, CDR1 SNHLY and CDR2 FYNNEI.

This clonotype was seen ten or more times. The J gene is TRBJ1-5, the V gene TRBV24-1; D uncertain. With 7 bases removed from V and 4 bases from J, the gap between germline ends came to 7 bases. The CDR3 totals 12 residues. Germline V CDR1 and CDR2: KGHDR, SFDVKD. CDR3 coding DNA: TGTGCCACCAGGGGAGAGAATCAGCCCCAGCATTTT. This codes for CATRGENQPQHF.